This record covers a single T cell receptor (beta chain). Its target is unknown. Control samples were healthy donors' buffy coats. The sample belongs to a study of STAT5B mutations in CD4+ large granular lymphocyte leukemia. V was clipped by 0 bases and J by 0 bases; unmatched bases: 6. CDR3 size: 17 residues. Per germline, CDR1 LGHNA and CDR2 YNFKEQ. Study-wide findings and caveats: Top patient clones used TRBV06 genes more often: 8/27 versus 2/35 in controls. Main leukemic clonotypes were patient-specific, but around 25% appeared at low frequency elsewhere.

Sequencing was at survey level. Sequencing was performed with immunoSEQ multiplex PCR; in TCRdb, only in-frame clones are kept and a portion is missing. This repertoire shows 37,000 or so clones, about 81% found once; its top ten account for 0.3% to 0.45%. This chain joins TRBV4-2 and TRBJ2-7; 9 bases are shared with TRBD2. The sequence was obtained from a human donor in good health. Sequenced sample: CD4+ T cells from blood buffy coats. The CDR3 reads CASSQDWSGGSSYEQYF. For the CDR3, the DNA is TGTGCCAGCAGCCAAGATTGGAGCGGGGGGAGCTCCTACGAGCAGTACTTC.